This T cell receptor (beta chain) was sequenced during a study of T cell responses to AZD1222 COVID-19 vaccine. This clone was detected a few times. Generated by immunoSEQ multiplex PCR, the TCRdb table keeps only in-frame clones and is missing some. The sample gives 100,000 to 150,000 clones, about 90% of which show up once; around 0.96% is in the top ten. The CDR3 extends over 13 amino acids. Trimming stripped 5 bases from V and 5 bases from J, with 11 bases between. Germline V CDR1 and CDR2: SGDLS, YYNGEE. This TCR was recovered from an adult in good health. The sequencing used peripheral blood, collected on day 0 of AZD1222 vaccination. V gene TRBV9 combines with J gene TRBJ2-4; the D is unclear. CDR3 residues: CASSPGDENIQYF. CDR3 bases: TGTGCCAGCAGTCCAGGAGACGAAAACATTCAGTACTTC.